The 24 T cell receptor beta chains below come from one sample, sequenced in a study of spatial heterogeneity in lung cancer. Each CDR3 protein is one row after TCRdb ran MiXCR on the 5' RACE reads. The table includes around 4,000 distinct CDR3 sequences, about a fifth detected once. Noted time point: sample taken at primary tumor resection. The input material, whole RNA from tumor, nontumor lung or frozen PBMC, was sequenced unsorted. The sample was normal lung tissue next to the tumor, taken at surgery. The receptors were gathered from a female donor with early-stage non-small cell lung cancer.

By proportion, this clonotype is medium-sized. The size of this beta chain means little, since it is a stray read in a library made for alpha chains. The chain links TRBV28 to TRBJ2-3; 10 nucleotides match TRBD2. V lost 6 bases to trimming and J lost 3 bases; unmatched junction nucleotides: 6. This CDR3 is built from 15 residues. CDR1 is MDHEN and CDR2 is SYDVKM in the germline V gene. This chain's CDR3 is CASRSTSGKTDTQYF. The CDR3 coding sequence is TGTGCCAGCAGGTCCACTAGCGGGAAGACAGATACGCAGTATTTT.

Notes on this clonotype: This beta chain is a stray read from a library made for alpha chains; its abundance is not meaningful. The chain joins TRBV5-1 to TRBJ2-2; 7 positions agree with TRBD2. Germline lookup yields CDR1 SGHRS and CDR2 YFSETQ. CDR3 length: 16 amino acids. V lost 4 bases to trimming and J lost 0 bases; unmatched junction nucleotides: 6. The CDR3 DNA reads TGCGCCAGCAGCCCACGGACTAGTACGAACACCGGGGAGCTGTTTTTT. Translated: CASSPRTSTNTGELFF.

This clonotype appeared many times. This beta chain is an unintended read in a library built for alpha chains; its size means little. This chain joins TRBV6-2 or TRBV6-3 and TRBJ2-1; weak D call: TRBD1 (5 bases). The CDR3 loop spans 13 amino acids. Trimming cost V 2 bases and J 3 bases, with 5 bases left between them. CDR1 MNHEY and CDR2 SVGEGT come from the germline V gene. CDR3 coding DNA: TGTGCCAGCAGTTACGACAGCTACAATGAGCAGTTCTTC. This translates into CASSYDSYNEQFF.

This clonotype is medium-sized. Being off target in a library aimed at alpha chains, this beta chain has a size of little meaning. V gene TRBV14 combines with J gene TRBJ1-2, with no clear D. Trimming cost V 0 bases and J 7 bases, with 9 bases left between them. The CDR3 has 13 amino acids. CDR1 SGHDN and CDR2 FVKESK come from the germline V gene. The CDR3, as DNA: TGTGCCAGCAGCCAAGATCTGGAGGGTGGCTACACCTTC. Its translation: CASSQDLEGGYTF.

This clonotype was seen many times. This beta chain is a stray read from a library made for alpha chains; its abundance is not meaningful. The chain combines TRBV5-1 with TRBJ1-1; 8 positions agree with TRBD1. CDR1 and CDR2 (germline): SGHRS, YFSETQ. The CDR3 contains 16 residues. V lost 1 base to trimming and J lost 0 bases; unmatched junction nucleotides: 5. The CDR3 loop is CASSLQGAGVNTEAFF. As DNA, the CDR3 is TGCGCCAGCAGCTTGCAGGGGGCCGGGGTGAACACTGAAGCTTTCTTT. Looking up the rest from reference TRBV5-1 and TRBJ1-1 gives the full variable domain: KAGVTQTPRYLIKTRGQQVTLSCSPISGHRSVSWYQQTPGQGLQFLFEYFSETQRNKGNFPGRFSGRQFSNSRSEMNVSTLELGDSALYLCASSLQGAGVNTEAFFGQGTRLTVV.

This clonotype is labeled medium-sized (0.01 to 0.1%). Little can be read into the size of this beta chain, an off-target read in a library designed for alpha chains. The chain is built from TRBV6-2 or TRBV6-3 and TRBJ2-7; 7 bases fit TRBD1. The ends lost 3 bases at V and 1 base at J; junction bases unmatched: 6. CDR3 size: 15 residues. The V gene's germline CDR1 is MNHEY and CDR2 SVGEGT. Here the CDR3 reads CASSYRQGSSYEQYF. CDR3 nucleotide sequence: TGTGCCAGCAGTTATCGACAGGGATCGTCCTACGAGCAGTACTTC.

In the case of this clonotype: A library made for alpha chains picked up this beta chain off target, so its size means little. The rearrangement links TRBV11-2 to TRBJ2-2, with no clear D. This CDR3 has 14 residues. V shed 3 bases and J shed 7 bases, with 12 bases lying between them. Germline CDR1 reads SGHAT; CDR2 reads FQNNGV. In nucleotides, the CDR3 is TGTGCCAGCAGCTTTATCCCAGAAATCGGGGAGCTGTTTTTT. This gives the protein CASSFIPEIGELFF.

Relative to its sample, this clonotype is medium-sized. Found in a library prepared for alpha chains, this beta chain is an off-target read, and its abundance has little meaning. The genes are TRBV29-1 and TRBJ1-2; no clear D. The CDR3 has 11 amino acids. The V gene lost 3 bases and the J gene lost 1 base, with 3 bases spanning the gap. Germline CDR1 reads SQVTM; CDR2 reads ANQGSEA. In DNA form, the CDR3 reads TGCAGCGTTGAGCTTAACTATGGCTACACCTTC. Translated: CSVELNYGYTF.

Comment on this clonotype: With the library built for alpha chains, this beta chain is off target and its frequency is not meaningful. V and J are TRBV6-2 or TRBV6-3 and TRBJ1-1; D unclear. V lost 6 bases and J lost 0, with 17 bases in between. The CDR3 is 16 amino acids. The germline V gene has CDR1 MNHEY and CDR2 SVGEGT. The CDR3 DNA reads as TGTGCCAGCAGCCCGCCCCCCCCAGGATTGAACACTGAAGCTTTCTTT. Translation gives CASSPPPPGLNTEAFF.

Turning to this clonotype: Found in a library prepared for alpha chains, this beta chain is an off-target read, and its abundance has little meaning. The genes are TRBV28 and TRBJ2-7; 13 bases align to TRBD2. The CDR3 loop spans 15 amino acids. Looked up from germline, CDR1 is MDHEN and CDR2 is SYDVKM. V lost 6 bases to trimming and J lost 4 bases; unmatched junction nucleotides: 6. The CDR3 DNA reads as TGTGCCAGCAGCTTAGGACTAGCGGGAGCATACGAGCAGTACTTC. Amino acid sequence: CASSLGLAGAYEQYF.

Sample share makes this clonotype medium-sized (0.01 to 0.1%). This beta chain lies outside the target of a library built for alpha chains; its clone size means little. The chain recombines TRBV6-5 with TRBJ2-7; TRBD2 aligns across 7 bases. Per germline, CDR1 MNHEY and CDR2 SVGAGI. This CDR3 spans 14 amino acids. V was clipped by 5 bases and J by 1 base; unmatched bases: 5. The CDR3: CASSGGGSSYEQYF. The CDR3 region has the DNA TGTGCCAGCAGTGGGGGGGGGTCGTCCTACGAGCAGTACTTC.

This clonotype qualifies as medium-sized. Since the library was made to target alpha chains, this beta chain is a stray read and its abundance is not meaningful. The gene calls are TRBV7-9 and TRBJ1-2; 7 bases are a match to TRBD1. V shed 7 bases, J shed 7 bases, and the junction held 9 bases outside the gene matches. Germline values: CDR1 SEHNR, CDR2 FQNEAQ (reference sequence). The CDR3 has 13 residues. CDR3 bases: TGTGCCAGCAAAATTGACAGGGCGGGTGGCTACACCTTC. It specifies CASKIDRAGGYTF.

By sample share, this clonotype is large. The size of this beta chain means little, since it is a stray read in a library made for alpha chains. The rearrangement links TRBV4-3 to TRBJ1-1; D is unclear. Germline CDR1 LGHNA, CDR2 YSLEER. The V end was cut by 0 bases, the J end by 3 bases, with 11 bases between. This CDR3 spans 15 amino acids. Written as DNA, the CDR3 is TGCGCCAGCAGCCAAGAAATGGTCTCTTACACTGAAGCTTTCTTT. This sequence encodes CASSQEMVSYTEAFF.

This clonotype was seen at least ten times. Because this beta chain is a stray read in a library intended to capture alpha chains, its abundance should not be given much weight. The chain couples TRBV20-1 to TRBJ1-4, with D perhaps matching TRBD1 (5 bases). Trimming cost V 4 bases and J 4 bases, with 13 bases left between them. Germline assignment: CDR1 DFQATT and CDR2 SNEGSKA (reference sequence). CDR3 length equals 14 residues. The CDR3 region is CSATTGAHNEKLFF. CDR3 sequence (DNA): TGCAGTGCTACCACCGGGGCCCATAATGAAAAACTGTTTTTT.

On this clonotype: As an off-target read in a library built for alpha chains, this beta chain has a frequency of little significance. The chain joins TRBV29-1 to TRBJ2-1, with D perhaps matching TRBD1 (6 bases). V lost 5 bases and J 7 bases, leaving 15 bases between the germline ends. Per germline, CDR1 SQVTM and CDR2 ANQGSEA. The CDR3 length is 13 residues. Here the CDR3 reads CSVHTGFHNEQFF. DNA of the CDR3: TGCAGCGTTCATACAGGGTTTCATAATGAGCAGTTCTTC.

Concerning this clonotype: This beta chain turned up in a library designed for alpha chains; as an off-target read, its abundance says little. In nucleotides, the CDR3 is TGCAGCGTTCCAGAAGAGTCGGCGACCGGGGAGCTGTTTTTT. Its translation is CSVPEESATGELFF. The chain combines TRBV29-1 with TRBJ2-2; D is unclear. This CDR3 is built from 14 residues. Germline V gene lookup returns CDR1 SQVTM and CDR2 ANQGSEA. The V end lost 5 bases, the J end lost 5 bases, and 15 bases lay between the germline ends.

As regards this clonotype: Found in a library prepared for alpha chains, this beta chain is an off-target read, and its abundance has little meaning. V and J are TRBV30 and TRBJ2-1; D uncertain. This CDR3 is built from 11 residues. V lost 0 bases to trimming and J lost 10 bases, with 7 bases between them. Germline V lookup: CDR1 GTSNPN, CDR2 SVGIG (reference sequence). The CDR3: CAWSVKSEQFF. Written as DNA, the CDR3 is TGTGCCTGGAGTGTCAAGTCCGAGCAGTTCTTC.

This clonotype ranks as medium-sized. The library was built for alpha chains, so this beta chain is an off-target read and its size means little. The genes are TRBV7-9 and TRBJ2-5, with D possibly being TRBD1 (6 bases). This CDR3 spans 14 amino acids. V was trimmed by 2 bases and J by 2 bases, leaving 9 bases between them. The germline CDR1 and CDR2 sequences are SEHNR and FQNEAQ (reference sequence). As DNA, the CDR3 is TGTGCCAGCAGCTTAAGCAGGGGACAAGAGACCCAGTACTTC. It encodes CASSLSRGQETQYF.

By frequency in the sample, this clonotype is medium-sized. This beta chain is an unintended read in a library built for alpha chains; its size means little. The rearrangement links TRBV28 to TRBJ1-1; D is ambiguous. Deletions cut 2 bases from V and 0 bases from J, with 7 bases between. This CDR3 is 14 amino acids long. Looked up from germline, CDR1 is MDHEN and CDR2 is SYDVKM. The CDR3 coding sequence is TGTGCCAGCAGTTTAGATCCCATGAACACTGAAGCTTTCTTT. Protein sequence: CASSLDPMNTEAFF.

With regard to this clonotype: This beta chain lies outside the target of a library built for alpha chains; its clone size means little. This chain uses TRBV5-1 with TRBJ2-5, with D hard to call. Between the trimmed V and J ends, which lost 1 base and 4 bases, there was a span of 2 bases. The CDR3 has 11 amino acids. Germline loops: CDR1 SGHRS, CDR2 YFSETQ. The CDR3 is CASSLSETQYF. The CDR3 DNA reads as TGCGCCAGCAGCTTGTCAGAGACCCAGTACTTC.

On this clonotype itself: Found in a library prepared for alpha chains, this beta chain is an off-target read, and its abundance has little meaning. The V call is TRBV6-5, the J call TRBJ2-2; 8 bases align to TRBD1. Germline CDR1 MNHEY, CDR2 SVGAGI. The junction had 15 bases not matched to a gene; V was cut back by 0 bases and J by 0 bases. The CDR3 runs to 21 residues. This CDR3 is CASSYSAIPMTGDPNTGELFF. The CDR3 region has the DNA TGTGCCAGCAGTTACTCGGCAATCCCCATGACAGGGGACCCGAACACCGGGGAGCTGTTTTTT.

By share, this clonotype counts as medium-sized. This beta chain is off target for a library built for alpha chains, so its abundance means little. The chain joins TRBV28 to TRBJ2-5, with TRBD1 matching 8 bases. The CDR3 spans 17 residues. Trimming cost V 2 bases and J 3 bases; bases outside gene matches: 11. Germline CDR1 is MDHEN and CDR2 is SYDVKM. CDR3 in DNA: TGTGCCAGCAGTTTACCCCCCCGGACAGGGCGGAAAGAGACCCAGTACTTC. Its protein is CASSLPPRTGRKETQYF.

By frequency in the sample, this clonotype is medium-sized. The library was prepared for alpha chains; this beta chain is a stray read, so its frequency means little. The V gene is TRBV20-1, the J gene TRBJ2-4, with 8 bases identical to TRBD1. The trim removed 0 bases at V and 3 bases at J, leaving 4 bases unmatched. The CDR3 loop spans 15 amino acids. CDR1 and CDR2 from the germline V gene are DFQATT and SNEGSKA (reference sequence). The CDR3 nucleotides read TGCAGTGCTAGAGATGCCGACAGGGGCAAAAACATTCAGTACTTC. It is translated as CSARDADRGKNIQYF.

This clonotype was seen at least ten times. The library was designed around alpha chains, so this beta chain is a stray read whose abundance carries little weight. V is TRBV14 and J is TRBJ2-7, with 8 bases identical to TRBD2. V gave up 6 bases and J gave up 1 base; unmatched junction bases: 14. The V gene's germline CDR1 is SGHDN and CDR2 FVKESK. This CDR3 region has 17 residues. CDR3 bases: TGTGCCAGCAGTCAGCTGGCAGGGGCGGGAGGTTCCTACGAGCAGTACTTC. This gives the protein CASSQLAGAGGSYEQYF.